The 9 T cell receptor beta chains below all came from one sample that was sequenced in a study of breast tumors, draining lymph nodes, adjacent tissues. Using its own MiXCR run on the multiplex PCR reads, TCRdb lists one record per CDR3 protein. The sample lists 200,000 to 250,000 distinct CDR3 sequences, around 35% occurring once. The lymph nodes were axillary draining lymph nodes from breast cancer patients. Material for sequencing was axillary lymph node tissue. The origin of the receptors is a female donor with breast cancer. Some clones in this sample may be carry-over from other donors' samples.

In its sample, this clonotype was seen many times. The CDR3 region is CASSFRRSSYNSPLHF. The CDR3 nucleotides read TGTGCCAGCAGCTTTCGGCGGAGCTCCTATAATTCACCCCTCCACTTT. This rearrangement joins TRBV5-4 to TRBJ1-6; no definite D call. Trimming stripped 2 bases from V and 0 bases from J, with 9 bases between. The germline V gene encodes CDR1 SGHNT and CDR2 YYREEE (reference sequence). CDR3 size: 16 residues.

The table lists this clonotype with many counts. The J gene is TRBJ1-3, the V gene TRBV12-3 or TRBV12-4; D is perhaps TRBD1 (6 bases). V lost 6 bases and J lost 0, with 18 bases in between. CDR3 length: 17 amino acids. CDR3 amino acids: CASSRGGGGISGNTIYF. DNA of the CDR3: TGTGCCAGCAGCCGTGGAGGAGGGGGAATCTCTGGAAACACCATATATTTT.

J is TRBJ2-1 and V is TRBV7-3, with 9 bases that match TRBD2. J gave up 2 bases and V 8 bases, and 4 bases lay outside the gene matches. Germline CDR1 and CDR2: SGHTA and FQGTGA. The CDR3 runs 14 residues. The CDR3, as DNA: TGTGCCAGCGGAATAGCGGGGGCCTACAATGAGCAGTTCTTC. It yields the protein CASGIAGAYNEQFF.

A word on this clonotype: The conserved final phenylalanine or tryptophan is absent from the CDR3, which likely points to a read error. V gene TRBV7-7 combines with J gene TRBJ2-5; D is undetermined. The length of the CDR3 is 14 residues. Germline values: CDR1 SSHAT, CDR2 FNYEAQ (reference sequence). The CDR3 spells CASSLRLGQETQYS. The CDR3 nucleotides read TGTGCTAGCAGCCTCAGGCTAGGACAAGAGACCCAGTACTCC.

This clonotype occurred once. The chain employs TRBV6-6 and TRBJ1-2; D gene ambiguous. Looked up from germline, CDR1 is MNHNY and CDR2 is SVGAGI (reference sequence). The V end lost 5 bases, the J end lost 6 bases, and 16 bases lay between the germline ends. This CDR3 comprises 14 residues. The CDR3 here is CASSDTGGDHGYTF. The CDR3 DNA follows: TGTGCCAGCAGTGACACCGGCGGTGACCATGGCTACACCTTC.

Only a few counts were recorded for this clonotype. The V call is TRBV6-6, the J call TRBJ1-2, with 9 bases that match TRBD1. V was pared by 6 bases and J by 2 bases, with 4 bases of the junction left unmatched. Germline-derived CDR1 and CDR2 are MNHNY and SVGAGI (reference sequence). The CDR3 loop spans 14 amino acids. CDR3 sequence (DNA): TGTGCCAGCAGGCGGGGACAGGGCAACTATGGCTACACCTTC. This codes for CASRRGQGNYGYTF.

The chain links TRBV29-1 to TRBJ1-3, with 9 bases matching TRBD1. CDR3 length: 17 amino acids. The germline V gene has CDR1 SQVTM and CDR2 ANQGSEA. For the CDR3, the DNA is TGCGGAAACACTCGGTGCCTAGCGGGACAGGGTGTAAACACCATATATTTT. It is translated as CGNTRCLAGQGVNTIYF.

This rearrangement joins TRBV24-1 to TRBJ2-4, with TRBD2 as a possible D gene (5 bases). The CDR3 sequence is 13 residues long. The germline gives CDR1 KGHDR, CDR2 SFDVKD. V was clipped by 4 bases and J by 3 bases, with 6 bases between them. The CDR3: CATSDRDKNIQYF. For the CDR3, the DNA is TGTGCCACCAGTGACCGGGACAAAAACATTCAGTACTTC.

This clonotype has a count of ten or more. The CDR3 nucleotides read TGTGCCAGCGGACCTCCGGGGACAGGGGGGTCCGGGGAGCTGTTTTTT. Protein product: CASGPPGTGGSGELFF. V usage is TRBV7-9 and J usage is TRBJ2-2; TRBD1 matches at 11 bases. The trim removed 8 bases at V and 6 bases at J, leaving 11 bases unmatched. The CDR3 has 16 amino acids. Germline loops: CDR1 SEHNR, CDR2 FQNEAQ (reference sequence).